These T cell receptor beta chains were read from a single sample in a study of CD8 T cells in ankylosing spondylitis. TCRdb itself ran the 5' RACE reads through MiXCR, one entry per CDR3 protein. The sample holds 160,000 or so distinct CDR3 sequences; just over 9.5% are singletons and the top ten take about 15%. Sequenced: blood, either unsorted or a sorted T cell fraction (not recorded which). These receptors all come from a female donor with ankylosing spondylitis or in good health (not recorded which). CDR3s include the opening cysteine and the closing phenylalanine or tryptophan. The D gene is left open where the match is weak. Not every row has a clone size; where given, it reads once, few, many or a size class.

j_gene | d_gene | abundance | v_gene | CDR3nt | CDR3aa
TRBJ1-2 | NA | many | TRBV12-3/TRBV12-4 | TGTGCCAGCAGTGACGCAGAGAAAGGTCCAGGCTACACCTTC | CASSDAEKGPGYTF
TRBJ2-1 | TRBD2 | NA | TRBV29-1 | TGCAGCGTCGAGGGACTAGCGGGAGGGTCGGGGGAGCAGTTCTTC | CSVEGLAGGSGEQFF
TRBJ1-2 | NA | NA | TRBV29-1 | TGCAGCGTTGAAGGGGGGTCAGTCGATGGCTACACCTTC | CSVEGGSVDGYTF
TRBJ2-1 | NA | many | TRBV7-9 | TGTGCCAGCAGCTTGGTAGCGCGGCGCCACAATGAGCAGTTCTTC | CASSLVARRHNEQFF
TRBJ1-3 | NA | many | TRBV7-2 | TGTGCCAGCAGCGTCCCCCAAGAGGTTTACGGAAACACCATATATTTT | CASSVPQEVYGNTIYF
TRBJ1-1 | NA | many | TRBV5-4 | TGTGCCAGCAGCCCCACAGGTTCAGAAGCTTTCTTT | CASSPTGSEAFF
TRBJ1-5 | NA | NA | TRBV28 | TGTGCCAGCAGCAACTCGGATAGCAATCAGCCCCAGCATTTT | CASSNSDSNQPQHF
TRBJ2-1 | NA | few | TRBV20-1 | TGCAGTGCTAGAGGGCGGCTACCGGCCTACAATGAGCAGTTCTTC | CSARGRLPAYNEQFF
TRBJ2-5 | TRBD1 | few | TRBV10-3 | TGTGCCATCAGTGAGCCCCCAGGGGGATCGGAGACCCAGTACTTC | CAISEPPGGSETQYF
TRBJ2-1 | NA | NA | TRBV12-3/TRBV12-4 | TGTGCCAGCGCCGCTGGTCTGTACGGACCACACGATGAGCAGTTCTTC | CASAAGLYGPHDEQFF
TRBJ2-1 | TRBD2 | many | TRBV7-9 | TGTGCCAGCAGCTCACTAGCGGCGGGCAATGAGCAGTTCTTC | CASSSLAAGNEQFF
TRBJ2-3 | NA | few | TRBV4-3 | TGCGCCAGCAGCCAAGATTTCAGGGGCTGGCATACGCAGTATTTT | CASSQDFRGWHTQYF
TRBJ2-7 | TRBD1 | few | TRBV9 | TGTGCCAGCAGCGTAGGCACAGGGGTAAACGAGCAGTACTTC | CASSVGTGVNEQYF
TRBJ2-3 | NA | few | TRBV15 | TGTGCCACCAGCAGGGTCCGACAGCTAAGGTACACAGATACGCAGTATTTT | CATSRVRQLRYTDTQYF
TRBJ1-1 | NA | NA | TRBV6-2/TRBV6-3 | TGTGCCGCTTCGGAGGGCGGTGAAGCTTTCTTT | CAASEGGEAFF
TRBJ2-1 | NA | NA | TRBV30 | TGTGCCTGGAGTGAGTCTTCTTATGAGCAGTTCTTC | CAWSESSYEQFF
TRBJ2-1 | NA | NA | TRBV9 | TGTGCCAGCAGTGGCCGGGACCCCAATGAGCAGTTCTTC | CASSGRDPNEQFF
TRBJ1-1 | NA | medium-sized | TRBV20-1 | TGCAGTGCCACCCCAGGGGACACTGAAGCTTTCTTT | CSATPGDTEAFF
TRBJ2-7 | NA | few | TRBV6-5 | TGTGCCAGCAGTTCCGGGACAGCGGGCTTCGAGCAGTACTTC | CASSSGTAGFEQYF
TRBJ2-2 | TRBD2 | few | TRBV7-8 | TGTGCCAGCAGCTTAGCTAGCGGGGCTACCGGGGAGCTGTTTTTT | CASSLASGATGELFF
TRBJ2-5 | NA | many | TRBV9 | TGTGCCAGCAGCGTAGGCCAGACAGGACGGGAGACCCAGTACTTC | CASSVGQTGRETQYF
TRBJ1-2 | NA | NA | TRBV7-2 | TGTGCCAGCAGCTTAGTAACTCGAGACAGTAACTATGGCTACACCTTC | CASSLVTRDSNYGYTF
TRBJ2-2 | TRBD2 | few | TRBV4-3 | TGCGCCAGCAGCCCATTAGCGGGAGGAGACACCGGGGAGCTGTTTTTT | CASSPLAGGDTGELFF
TRBJ2-5 | TRBD2 | many | TRBV6-5 | TGTGCCAGCAGTTACTCCGCTCTCCCGACTAGCGGGCAAGAGACCCAGTACTTC | CASSYSALPTSGQETQYF
TRBJ2-3 | TRBD2 | few | TRBV5-1 | TGCGCCAGCAGCTTGGGGCGGGAGAAGGATACGCAGTATTTT | CASSLGREKDTQYF
TRBJ2-1 | NA | few | TRBV7-2 | TGTGCCAGCAGCTACCCTCGGAGGGGGAGCTCCTACAATGAGCAGTTCTTC | CASSYPRRGSSYNEQFF
TRBJ2-7 | TRBD1 | few | TRBV7-9 | TGTGCCAGCAGTTTTCCAGGGGGCGGCCCCTACGAGCAGTACTTC | CASSFPGGGPYEQYF
TRBJ1-1 | NA | NA | TRBV12-3/TRBV12-4 | TGTGCCAGCAGTTCTACTCCTGGCCGGGGTAGGACTGAAGCTTTCTTT | CASSSTPGRGRTEAFF
TRBJ2-7 | TRBD2 | NA | TRBV4-3 | TGCGCCAGCAGCCTCCACCTAGGGCTGCTAGCGGGAGGGCAAAACGAGCAGTACTTC | CASSLHLGLLAGGQNEQYF
TRBJ1-6 | NA | few | TRBV6-2/TRBV6-3 | TGTGCCAGCAGTCTCCCAGGCGGCCATTCACCCCTCCACTTT | CASSLPGGHSPLHF
TRBJ2-7 | NA | many | TRBV2 | TGTGCCAGCGGACGCGAGCAGTACTTC | CASGREQYF
TRBJ1-2 | NA | few | TRBV2 | TGTGCCAGCAATCCGGGCTGGAGCTATGGCTACACCTTC | CASNPGWSYGYTF
TRBJ2-7 | NA | many | TRBV25-1 | TGTGCCAGCAGTGCCCGGTCGGACAGAGCCTACGAGCAGTACTTC | CASSARSDRAYEQYF
TRBJ2-7 | NA | few | TRBV20-1 | TGCAGTGCGTGGAACAGGGCGTCCTACGAGCAGTACTTC | CSAWNRASYEQYF
TRBJ2-7 | NA | NA | TRBV9 | TGTGCCAGCAGCGTAGGGTCCCTGACAACCGGCTACGAGCAGTACTTC | CASSVGSLTTGYEQYF
TRBJ2-7 | NA | many | TRBV12-3/TRBV12-4 | TGTGTCAAGACTCAAGGCGGGATCTACGAGCAGTACTTC | CVKTQGGIYEQYF
TRBJ2-7 | TRBD2 | few | TRBV9 | TGTGCCAGCAGCTCCCTAGGTCGGGAGGGCCCCTACGAGCAGTACTTC | CASSSLGREGPYEQYF
TRBJ2-7 | NA | many | TRBV20-1 | TGCAGTGCCCAAGTGATCGGCGAGCAGTACTTC | CSAQVIGEQYF
TRBJ1-1 | NA | few | TRBV7-9 | TGTGCCAGCAGCTCTTTACAGGTCACTGAAGCTTTCTTT | CASSSLQVTEAFF
TRBJ1-2 | TRBD1 | few | TRBV29-1 | TGCAGCGTTCGGGGGACAGGGTTGATTTTCGGCTACACCTTC | CSVRGTGLIFGYTF
TRBJ2-5 | NA | many | TRBV9 | TGTGCCAGCAGTCTCCGGCCATCCCAGACCCAGTACTTC | CASSLRPSQTQYF